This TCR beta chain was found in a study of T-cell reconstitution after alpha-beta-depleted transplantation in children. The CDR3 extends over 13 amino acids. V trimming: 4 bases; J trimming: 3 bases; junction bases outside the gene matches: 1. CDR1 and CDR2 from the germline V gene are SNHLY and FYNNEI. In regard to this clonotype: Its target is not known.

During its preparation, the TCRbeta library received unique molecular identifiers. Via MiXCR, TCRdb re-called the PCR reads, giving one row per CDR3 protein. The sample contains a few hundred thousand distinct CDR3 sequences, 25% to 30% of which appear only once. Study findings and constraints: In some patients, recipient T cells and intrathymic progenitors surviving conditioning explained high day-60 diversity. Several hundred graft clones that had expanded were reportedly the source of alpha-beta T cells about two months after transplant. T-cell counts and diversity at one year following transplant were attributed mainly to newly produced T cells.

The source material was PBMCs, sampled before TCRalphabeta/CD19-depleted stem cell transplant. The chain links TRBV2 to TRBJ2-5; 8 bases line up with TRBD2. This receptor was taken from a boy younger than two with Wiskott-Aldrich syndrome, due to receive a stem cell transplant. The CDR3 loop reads CASSAGLEETQYF. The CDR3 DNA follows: TGTGCCAGCAGTGCGGGACTAGAAGAGACCCAGTACTTC. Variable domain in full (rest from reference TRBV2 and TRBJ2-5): EPEVTQTPSHQVTQMGQEVILRCVPISNHLYFYWYRQILGQKVEFLVSFYNNEISEKSEIFDDQFSVERPDGSNFTLKIRSTKLEDSAMYFCASSAGLEETQYFGPGTRLLVL.